This TCR beta chain was sequenced during a study of OX40 agonist ivuxolimab in advanced cancers. General study findings and limits: Average numbers of expanded clones were greater in CD8+ T cells than in CD4+.

With regard to this clone: Antigen specificity is unknown.

CDR3 length equals 16 residues. J lost 4 bases, V lost 7 bases, and 12 bases had no gene match. The germline V gene encodes CDR1 LNHDA and CDR2 SQIVND (reference sequence). Sequenced by immunoSEQ multiplex PCR; TCRdb stores in-frame clones only, minus some. The sample records 65,000 to 95,000 clones, more than 70% being singletons. The source material was CD4+ or CD8+ T cells sorted from blood, sampled in a trial of the OX40 agonist ivuxolimab. The chain has TRBV19 and TRBJ1-2, with 10 bases identical to TRBD1. The sequence was collected from an adult with an advanced solid tumor such as melanoma, head and neck, liver or kidney cancer. The CDR3 is CASKPPGTGAPYGYTF. The CDR3 coding sequence is TGTGCCAGTAAACCCCCCGGGACAGGGGCCCCCTATGGCTACACCTTC.